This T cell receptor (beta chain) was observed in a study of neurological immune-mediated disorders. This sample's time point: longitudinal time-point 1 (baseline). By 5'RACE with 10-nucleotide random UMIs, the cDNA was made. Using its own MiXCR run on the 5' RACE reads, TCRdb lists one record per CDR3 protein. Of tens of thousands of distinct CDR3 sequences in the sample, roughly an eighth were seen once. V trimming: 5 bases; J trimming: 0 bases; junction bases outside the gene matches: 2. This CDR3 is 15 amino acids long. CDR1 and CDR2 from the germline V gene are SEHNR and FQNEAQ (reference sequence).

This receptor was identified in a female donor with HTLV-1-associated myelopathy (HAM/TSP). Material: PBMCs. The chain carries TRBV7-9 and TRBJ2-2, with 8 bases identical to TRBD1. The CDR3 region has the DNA TGTGCCAGCAGCCACAGGGGGTCGAACACCGGGGAGCTGTTTTTT. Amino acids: CASSHRGSNTGELFF.